A selection of T cell receptor beta chains follows, all from one sample in a study of T-cell reconstitution after alpha-beta-depleted transplantation in children. TCRdb independently ran MiXCR on the PCR reads; one entry per CDR3 protein. Counted here are approximately 400,000 distinct CDR3 sequences, roughly 10% occurring once; the ten biggest clones make up roughly 6%. Source: PBMCs from the stem cell graft donor, taken from the stem cell graft. All receptors come from a human donor who donated a stem cell graft to a child with acute myeloid leukemia. The CDR3 runs from the conserved cysteine through the conserved F or W. The D gene is left open where the match is weak. Size is stated for part of the rows, as once, few or many counts, or as a class when the clone is expanded.

V gene: TRBV4-1
clone size: few
CDR3 length: 16
J gene: TRBJ2-1
D gene: TRBD2
CDR3 protein: CASSQPGLKGWDEQFF
CDR3 DNA: TGCGCCAGCAGCCAACCGGGACTAAAAGGGTGGGATGAGCAGTTCTTC

V gene: TRBV11-1
clone size: few
CDR3 length: 13
J gene: TRBJ1-6
D gene: -
CDR3 protein: CASSLLPDSPLHF
CDR3 DNA: TGTGCCAGCAGCTTACTTCCAGATTCACCCCTCCACTTT

V gene: TRBV20-1
clone size: -
CDR3 length: 13
J gene: TRBJ1-5
D gene: -
CDR3 protein: CSASPGRSQPQHF
CDR3 DNA: TGCAGTGCTAGTCCAGGGAGAAGTCAGCCCCAGCATTTT

V gene: TRBV27
clone size: many
CDR3 length: 16
J gene: TRBJ2-2
D gene: -
CDR3 protein: CASSGQGQVNTGELFF
CDR3 DNA: TGTGCCAGCAGTGGGCAAGGGCAAGTGAACACCGGGGAGCTGTTTTTT

V gene: TRBV29-1
clone size: many
CDR3 length: 13
J gene: TRBJ2-7
D gene: -
CDR3 protein: CSVGQRLSYEQYF
CDR3 DNA: TGCAGCGTCGGACAGCGCCTCTCCTACGAGCAGTACTTC

V gene: TRBV10-3
clone size: -
CDR3 length: 17
J gene: TRBJ2-3
D gene: TRBD2
CDR3 protein: CAISESTSGLSTDTQYF
CDR3 DNA: TGTGCCATCAGTGAGTCTACTAGCGGCCTTAGCACAGATACGCAGTATTTT

V gene: TRBV20-1
clone size: few
CDR3 length: 17
J gene: TRBJ2-2
D gene: -
CDR3 protein: CSARDRLEGGITGELFF
CDR3 DNA: TGCAGTGCTAGAGATCGGCTCGAAGGTGGTATCACCGGGGAGCTGTTTTTT

V gene: TRBV10-3
clone size: few
CDR3 length: 15
J gene: TRBJ2-7
D gene: -
CDR3 protein: CAISESGTGTYEQYF
CDR3 DNA: TGTGCCATCAGTGAGTCCGGGACGGGGACCTACGAGCAGTACTTC

V gene: TRBV5-1
clone size: many
CDR3 length: 13
J gene: TRBJ2-5
D gene: -
CDR3 protein: CASSLVVEETQYF
CDR3 DNA: TGCGCCAGCAGCTTGGTGGTGGAAGAGACCCAGTACTTC

V gene: TRBV27
clone size: many
CDR3 length: 17
J gene: TRBJ2-2
D gene: -
CDR3 protein: CASRGGVTTRNTGELFF
CDR3 DNA: TGTGCCAGCAGGGGGGGCGTGACAACTAGGAACACCGGGGAGCTGTTTTTT

V gene: TRBV12-3/TRBV12-4
clone size: -
CDR3 length: 15
J gene: TRBJ2-5
D gene: -
CDR3 protein: CASSPGRGAQETQYF
CDR3 DNA: TGTGCCAGCAGTCCCGGACGGGGTGCCCAAGAGACCCAGTACTTC

V gene: TRBV7-9
clone size: many
CDR3 length: 11
J gene: TRBJ2-1
D gene: -
CDR3 protein: CASSTYDEQFF
CDR3 DNA: TGTGCCAGCAGTACTTACGATGAGCAGTTCTTC

V gene: TRBV5-1
clone size: few
CDR3 length: 15
J gene: TRBJ2-1
D gene: -
CDR3 protein: CASSPSDSQDNEQFF
CDR3 DNA: TGCGCCAGCAGCCCCTCAGACAGCCAAGACAATGAGCAGTTCTTC

V gene: TRBV14
clone size: -
CDR3 length: 16
J gene: TRBJ2-1
D gene: -
CDR3 protein: CASSQDEGSSYNEQFF
CDR3 DNA: TGTGCCAGCAGCCAAGATGAAGGGAGCTCCTACAATGAGCAGTTCTTC

V gene: TRBV10-3
clone size: few
CDR3 length: 14
J gene: TRBJ2-3
D gene: -
CDR3 protein: CAISERGETDTQYF
CDR3 DNA: TGTGCCATCAGTGAGAGAGGGGAGACAGATACGCAGTATTTT

V gene: TRBV20-1
clone size: -
CDR3 length: 14
J gene: TRBJ2-5
D gene: -
CDR3 protein: CSASRSRLGETQYF
CDR3 DNA: TGCAGTGCTAGTCGATCCCGACTAGGAGAGACCCAGTACTTC

V gene: TRBV6-2/TRBV6-3
clone size: -
CDR3 length: 14
J gene: TRBJ2-7
D gene: -
CDR3 protein: CASSYLVREDEQYF
CDR3 DNA: TGTGCCAGCAGTTACCTAGTCAGGGAAGACGAGCAGTACTTC

V gene: TRBV4-1
clone size: many
CDR3 length: 16
J gene: TRBJ2-4
D gene: TRBD2
CDR3 protein: CASSHVGREAKNIQYF
CDR3 DNA: TGCGCCAGCAGCCATGTAGGGAGGGAGGCCAAAAACATTCAGTACTTC

V gene: TRBV29-1
clone size: few
CDR3 length: 12
J gene: TRBJ2-4
D gene: TRBD2
CDR3 protein: CSALSGRDIQYF
CDR3 DNA: TGCAGCGCCCTCAGCGGGAGAGACATTCAGTACTTC

V gene: TRBV20-1
clone size: few
CDR3 length: 14
J gene: TRBJ2-5
D gene: -
CDR3 protein: CSASLPGVGETQYF
CDR3 DNA: TGCAGTGCTAGCCTTCCGGGGGTAGGAGAGACCCAGTACTTC

V gene: TRBV5-1
clone size: few
CDR3 length: 14
J gene: TRBJ1-1
D gene: -
CDR3 protein: CASSLLRLNTEAFF
CDR3 DNA: TGCGCCAGCAGCTTGCTGCGGTTGAACACTGAAGCTTTCTTT

V gene: TRBV14
clone size: -
CDR3 length: 14
J gene: TRBJ2-3
D gene: -
CDR3 protein: CASSHWDSTQTQYF
CDR3 DNA: TGTGCCAGCAGCCACTGGGACTCTACTCAAACGCAGTATTTT

V gene: TRBV7-8
clone size: few
CDR3 length: 14
J gene: TRBJ2-1
D gene: TRBD1
CDR3 protein: CASSLGAGGYEQFF
CDR3 DNA: TGTGCCAGCAGCCTAGGGGCAGGGGGTTATGAGCAGTTCTTC

V gene: TRBV12-3/TRBV12-4
clone size: few
CDR3 length: 13
J gene: TRBJ2-7
D gene: TRBD2
CDR3 protein: CASSIAGGPEQYF
CDR3 DNA: TGTGCCAGCTCCATAGCGGGAGGGCCTGAGCAGTACTTC

V gene: TRBV25-1
clone size: few
CDR3 length: 17
J gene: TRBJ2-6
D gene: -
CDR3 protein: CASSEEGQRSGANVLTF
CDR3 DNA: TGTGCCAGCAGTGAAGAGGGCCAGCGCTCTGGGGCCAACGTCCTGACTTTC

V gene: TRBV27
clone size: -
CDR3 length: 15
J gene: TRBJ2-5
D gene: TRBD1
CDR3 protein: CASSSDRGPRETQYF
CDR3 DNA: TGTGCCAGCAGTTCGGACAGGGGGCCTCGGGAGACCCAGTACTTC

V gene: TRBV7-8
clone size: few
CDR3 length: 18
J gene: TRBJ1-1
D gene: -
CDR3 protein: CASSLVVVLRGRNTEAFF
CDR3 DNA: TGTGCCAGCAGCTTAGTCGTGGTTTTGAGGGGGAGGAACACTGAAGCTTTCTTT

V gene: TRBV7-2
clone size: many
CDR3 length: 13
J gene: TRBJ2-7
D gene: -
CDR3 protein: CASSYRGSYEQYF
CDR3 DNA: TGTGCCAGCAGCTACCGGGGCTCCTACGAGCAGTACTTC

V gene: TRBV7-3
clone size: -
CDR3 length: 18
J gene: TRBJ2-2
D gene: TRBD2
CDR3 protein: CASSLRGASGGWTGELFF
CDR3 DNA: TGTGCCAGCAGCTTAAGGGGCGCTAGCGGGGGTTGGACCGGGGAGCTGTTTTTT

V gene: TRBV4-3
clone size: -
CDR3 length: 20
J gene: TRBJ2-3
D gene: TRBD2
CDR3 protein: CASSQDLLAGVSAEGDTQYF
CDR3 DNA: TGCGCCAGCAGCCAAGATCTACTAGCGGGAGTATCAGCAGAGGGAGATACGCAGTATTTT

V gene: TRBV5-1
clone size: few
CDR3 length: 15
J gene: TRBJ2-5
D gene: TRBD2
CDR3 protein: CASSIRLAGQETQYF
CDR3 DNA: TGCGCCAGCAGCATTCGACTAGCGGGACAAGAGACCCAGTACTTC

V gene: TRBV5-5
clone size: -
CDR3 length: 16
J gene: TRBJ2-2
D gene: -
CDR3 protein: CASSLTLTGTGGELFF
CDR3 DNA: TGTGCCAGCAGCTTGACTCTAACAGGAACGGGCGGGGAGCTGTTTTTT

V gene: TRBV5-1
clone size: -
CDR3 length: 14
J gene: TRBJ1-2
D gene: -
CDR3 protein: CASSLEVGDYGYTF
CDR3 DNA: TGCGCCAGCAGCTTGGAGGTGGGGGACTATGGCTACACCTTC

V gene: TRBV7-3
clone size: -
CDR3 length: 16
J gene: TRBJ2-7
D gene: TRBD1
CDR3 protein: CASSSMSGTGTYEQYF
CDR3 DNA: TGTGCCAGCAGCTCCATGTCCGGGACAGGGACCTACGAGCAGTACTTC

V gene: TRBV5-1
clone size: -
CDR3 length: 16
J gene: TRBJ2-1
D gene: TRBD2
CDR3 protein: CASSSLAGGPGNEHFF
CDR3 DNA: TGCGCCAGCAGCTCCCTAGCGGGAGGGCCCGGCAATGAGCATTTCTTC